Each of the 27 T cell receptor beta chains below was sequenced from the same sample in a study of early T cells in non-severe SARS-CoV-2 infection. TCRdb re-derived calls from the 5' RACE reads in MiXCR, one entry per CDR3 protein. The repertoire has 84,000 or so distinct CDR3 sequences, 13% to 15% of them found once; the top ten carry approximately 11%. The sequencing sample was made of whole blood. The receptors shown here come from an adult who was a healthcare worker with PCR-confirmed SARS-CoV-2 infection or an uninfected control (not recorded which).

This clonotype was observed at least ten times. This chain joins TRBV5-4 and TRBJ2-5; possible D gene TRBD1, 6 bases. V lost 4 bases, J lost 2 bases, and 15 bases lay in between. Germline V CDR1 and CDR2: SGHNT, YYREEE (reference sequence). The CDR3 is 15 amino acids. The CDR3 spells CASSLVVGAQETQYF. CDR3 nucleotides: TGTGCCAGCAGCCTAGTTGTGGGGGCGCAAGAGACCCAGTACTTC.

The chain recombines TRBV20-1 with TRBJ2-1; D remains unclear. The CDR3 consists of 12 residues. V shed 4 bases and J shed 11 bases, with 15 bases lying between them. Germline V lookup: CDR1 DFQATT, CDR2 SNEGSKA (reference sequence). The CDR3 DNA reads as TGCAGTGCTATTTCTGGCCTCGGAAAGCAGTTCTTC. This translates into CSAISGLGKQFF.

V gene TRBV5-1 combines with J gene TRBJ1-2; D might be TRBD1 (5 bases). This CDR3 is 16 amino acids long. V was cut by 0 bases and J by 6 bases, with 18 bases left in between. Germline V CDR1 and CDR2: SGHRS, YFSETQ. CDR3 protein: CASSLVAAPGTDGYTF. CDR3 coding DNA: TGCGCCAGCAGCTTGGTGGCAGCCCCGGGGACCGATGGCTACACCTTC.

This clonotype was seen a few times. The chain employs TRBV20-1 and TRBJ2-1; D remains unclear. V was cut by 3 bases and J by 9 bases, with 0 bases left in between. The germline gives CDR1 DFQATT, CDR2 SNEGSKA (reference sequence). CDR3 length: 8 residues. CDR3 amino acids: CSASEQFF. In DNA, the CDR3 is TGCAGTGCTAGTGAGCAGTTCTTC.

The rearrangement links TRBV10-2 to TRBJ1-1, with TRBD1 identical over 10 bases. Germline V gene lookup returns CDR1 WSHSY and CDR2 SAAADI. With V trimmed by 6 bases and J by 0 bases, 4 bases remained unmatched. The CDR3 has 15 amino acids. The DNA for the CDR3 is TGCGCCAGCAGACCGACAGGGGGCATGAACACTGAAGCTTTCTTT. This codes for CASRPTGGMNTEAFF.

V gene TRBV12-5 combines with J gene TRBJ2-3; tentatively, D is TRBD1 or TRBD2 (5 bases each). Germline CDR1 LGHNT, CDR2 FRNRAP. There are 15 residues in the CDR3. Trimming removed 4 bases from V and 0 bases from J, with 11 bases in between. The CDR3 DNA follows: TGTGCTAGTGGTTCCGGGACGTCTAGCACAGATACGCAGTATTTT. It encodes CASGSGTSSTDTQYF.

The genes are TRBV5-8 and TRBJ1-1; no definite D call. V was pared by 3 bases and J by 4 bases, with 13 bases between. Germline CDR1 SGHTS, CDR2 YDEGEE. CDR3 size: 14 residues. The CDR3 is CASSSGRARTEAFF. The CDR3 DNA follows: TGTGCCAGCAGCTCCGGGCGGGCGCGCACTGAAGCTTTCTTT.

The chain joins TRBV27 to TRBJ1-6; tentatively, D is TRBD1 (5 bases). The CDR3 contains 16 residues. CDR1 is MNHEY and CDR2 is SMNVEV in the germline V gene (reference sequence). V shed 3 bases and J shed 6 bases, with 15 bases lying between them. The CDR3: CASSFAGGRSNSPLHF. The CDR3 coding sequence is TGTGCCAGCAGTTTTGCGGGGGGACGGAGTAATTCACCCCTCCACTTT.

A few counts support this clonotype. The chain is built from TRBV7-2 and TRBJ2-2, with TRBD2 identical over 12 bases. This CDR3 region has 17 residues. V shed 1 base and J 3 bases; nucleotides not matched to a gene: 3. The germline CDR1 and CDR2 sequences are SGHTA and FQGNSA. CDR3 in DNA: TGTGCCAGCAGCTTAGTAACTAGCGGGGGGCACACCGGGGAGCTGTTTTTT. It codes for CASSLVTSGGHTGELFF.

This clonotype was seen a handful of times. CDR3 in amino acids: CASRNRAENTEAFF. CDR3 nucleotides: TGCGCCAGCAGGAATCGGGCTGAGAACACTGAAGCTTTCTTT. The genes are TRBV4-1 and TRBJ1-1; D is uncertain. Trimming removed 6 bases at V and 1 base at J, with 12 bases between. This CDR3 is built from 14 residues. Germline loops: CDR1 MGHRA, CDR2 YSYEKL.

The gene calls are TRBV11-2 and TRBJ1-1; D gene ambiguous. This CDR3 has 16 amino acids. V was shortened by 3 bases and J by 0 bases, with 14 bases between the two germline ends. Germline CDR1 is SGHAT and CDR2 is FQNNGV. The CDR3 loop is CASSFLDGRMNTEAFF. The CDR3 DNA reads as TGTGCCAGCAGCTTCCTTGATGGGCGGATGAACACTGAAGCTTTCTTT.

In its sample, this clonotype was seen many times. J is TRBJ1-2 and V is TRBV3-1, with 11 positions matching TRBD1. Germline lookup yields CDR1 LGHDT and CDR2 YNNKEL (reference sequence). The CDR3 has 20 amino acids. Unmatched junction bases numbered 16, after V lost 0 bases and J lost 4 bases. The CDR3 here is CASSQDKDRVRTGGGYGYTF. CDR3 DNA sequence: TGTGCCAGCAGCCAAGATAAGGATCGTGTGAGGACAGGGGGCGGCTATGGCTACACCTTC. Full variable domain (remainder filled in from reference TRBV3-1 and TRBJ1-2): DTAVSQTPKYLVTQMGNDKSIKCEQNLGHDTMYWYKQDSKKFLKIMFSYNNKELIINETVPNRFSPKSPDKAHLNLHINSLELGDSAVYFCASSQDKDRVRTGGGYGYTFGSGTRLTVV.

The rearrangement links TRBV9 to TRBJ2-3; D is undetermined. The CDR3 has 15 residues. Germline CDR1 and CDR2: SGDLS and YYNGEE. V lost 0 bases, J lost 1 base, and 9 bases lay in between. For the CDR3, the DNA is TGTGCCAGCAGCGTAGTCGGCGGAGGCACAGATACGCAGTATTTT. As protein: CASSVVGGGTDTQYF.

The chain employs TRBV11-2 and TRBJ2-5; 8 bases align to TRBD1. With V trimmed by 2 bases and J by 3 bases, 5 bases remained unmatched. There are 15 residues in the CDR3. Germline lookup yields CDR1 SGHAT and CDR2 FQNNGV. CDR3 bases: TGTGCCAGCAGCTTAACCGGGACAGGAGAAGAGACCCAGTACTTC. Amino acids: CASSLTGTGEETQYF. The full variable domain, with the rest looked up from reference TRBV11-2 and TRBJ2-5, is EAGVAQSPRYKIIEKRQSVAFWCNPISGHATLYWYQQILGQGPKLLIQFQNNGVVDDSQLPKDRFSAERLKGVDSTLKIQPAKLEDSAVYLCASSLTGTGEETQYFGPGTRLLVL.

This clonotype was seen at least ten times. This chain connects TRBV7-2 to TRBJ1-3; D perhaps matches TRBD1 (5 bases). V shed 4 bases and J shed 2 bases, with 12 bases lying between them. The germline CDR1 and CDR2 sequences are SGHTA and FQGNSA. The CDR3 has 15 amino acids. The CDR3 loop reads CASSSGPLAGNTIYF. The CDR3 DNA is TGTGCCAGCAGCTCGGGGCCGCTAGCTGGAAACACCATATATTTT.

This clonotype was seen ten or more times. The chain joins TRBV12-3 or TRBV12-4 to TRBJ2-2; D ambiguous. Trimming removed 2 bases from V and 4 bases from J, with 2 bases in between. The CDR3 is made up of 12 amino acids. The CDR3 nucleotides are TGTGCCAGCAGTTTACTCACCGGGGAGCTGTTTTTT. It translates to CASSLLTGELFF.

This chain connects TRBV9 to TRBJ2-1; unclear D gene. Germline V gene lookup returns CDR1 SGDLS and CDR2 YYNGEE. This CDR3 has 15 residues. V gave up 2 bases and J gave up 0 bases, with 9 bases separating them. The CDR3 sequence: CASSVEGVSYNEQFF. The CDR3 region has the DNA TGTGCCAGCAGCGTGGAAGGAGTCTCCTACAATGAGCAGTTCTTC.

The gene calls are TRBV14 and TRBJ2-7; 12 positions match TRBD2. Losses at the gene ends were 1 base for V and 3 bases for J; bases not matched to a gene: 4. Germline V gene data show CDR1 as SGHDN and CDR2 as FVKESK. This CDR3 region has 16 residues. The chain's CDR3 is CASSQASGGAIYEQYF. The CDR3 nucleotides are TGTGCCAGCAGCCAAGCTAGCGGGGGGGCTATCTACGAGCAGTACTTC.

This chain connects TRBV20-1 to TRBJ1-2, with D uncertain. In germline, CDR1 is DFQATT, CDR2 SNEGSKA (reference sequence). This CDR3 has 14 residues. The V gene lost 0 bases and the J gene lost 5 bases, with 13 bases spanning the gap. The CDR3 coding sequence is TGCAGTGCTAGAGACATCGGACTCGAGTATGGCTACACCTTC. As protein: CSARDIGLEYGYTF.

This clonotype came up a few times. The chain is built from TRBV7-3 and TRBJ1-3; perhaps TRBD1 as D (5 bases). Germline V gene lookup returns CDR1 SGHTA and CDR2 FQGTGA. Trimming removed 1 base at V and 3 bases at J, with 13 bases between. This CDR3 is 16 amino acids long. The CDR3 sequence: CASSLSPRGIGNTIYF. The CDR3 DNA follows: TGTGCCAGCAGCTTAAGTCCGAGGGGAATTGGAAACACCATATATTTT.

The CDR3 DNA sequence: TGCAGTGCTACCACCCGGCCAGGGTTCCCCGTAGGCGAGCAGTACTTC. Translated: CSATTRPGFPVGEQYF. The rearrangement joins TRBV20-1 to TRBJ2-7, with D possibly being TRBD1 (5 bases). Germline-derived CDR1 and CDR2 are DFQATT and SNEGSKA (reference sequence). V shed 4 bases and J shed 6 bases, with 25 bases lying between them. This CDR3 is built from 16 residues.

This sequence joins TRBV3-1 and TRBJ1-2, with 8 bases identical to TRBD1. V lost 3 bases, J lost 5 bases, and 8 bases stayed unmatched. This CDR3 comprises 15 residues. Germline CDR1 reads LGHDT; CDR2 reads YNNKEL (reference sequence). The CDR3 DNA sequence: TGTGCCAGCAGCCACCCTCAGGGGGCGAGGTATGGCTACACCTTC. It translates to CASSHPQGARYGYTF.

This clonotype was observed at least ten times. The chain recombines TRBV20-1 with TRBJ2-2, with TRBD2 identical over 7 bases. CDR1 and CDR2 (germline): DFQATT, SNEGSKA (reference sequence). This CDR3 has 16 amino acids. The J segment lost 5 bases and the V segment lost 0 bases, leaving 9 bases of the junction unmatched. CDR3 amino acids: CSARDPIAGDTGELFF. Written as DNA, the CDR3 is TGCAGTGCTAGAGATCCGATAGCGGGTGATACCGGGGAGCTGTTTTTT.

This chain joins TRBV18 and TRBJ1-1; 10 bases are shared with TRBD1. The CDR3 loop spans 15 amino acids. Per the germline V gene, CDR1 is KGHSH and CDR2 is LQKENI. V was pared by 2 bases and J by 1 base, with 1 base of the junction left unmatched. The CDR3 nucleotides read TGTGCCAGCTCACCAGACAGGGGGCGGAACACTGAAGCTTTCTTT. This translates into CASSPDRGRNTEAFF.

This clonotype was found a few times. V and J are TRBV6-5 and TRBJ2-7; weak D call: TRBD2 (6 bases). Per germline, CDR1 MNHEY and CDR2 SVGAGI. V was pared by 4 bases and J by 2 bases, with 9 bases between. The CDR3 consists of 13 residues. The CDR3, as DNA: TGTGCCAGCAGTTTACCGGGGGCCTACGAGCAGTACTTC. It yields the protein CASSLPGAYEQYF.

The V gene is TRBV12-3 or TRBV12-4, the J gene TRBJ1-5; no firm D call. The V and J ends lost 3 bases and 5 bases respectively, with 8 bases between them. The CDR3 sequence is 13 residues long. Here the CDR3 DNA reads TGTGCCAGCAGTTTCTCTGGGGATCAGCCCCAGCATTTT. Translation: CASSFSGDQPQHF.

This rearrangement joins TRBV25-1 to TRBJ2-1; unclear D gene. The CDR3 has 12 residues. Trimming cost V 4 bases and J 10 bases, with 11 bases left between them. Germline V lookup: CDR1 MGHDK, CDR2 SYGVNS. The CDR3 spells CASSGYPAEQFF. CDR3 in DNA: TGTGCCAGCAGTGGATACCCAGCGGAGCAGTTCTTC.